This T cell receptor beta chain was identified during a study of control samples from healthy donors and cancer patients. Measured with immunoSEQ multiplex PCR; TCRdb has only the in-frame clones, and not every one. The profile shows about 140,000 clones, just over 85% of them singletons. The TCR was taken from a man aged 18 to 30 in good health. Sequencing was carried out using blood.

The CDR3 nucleotides are TGTGCCAGCAGCCCCCGGGCCAGGGGGCGGGAGACCCAGTACTTC. As protein: CASSPRARGRETQYF. The chain combines TRBV9 with TRBJ2-5; 8 bases line up with TRBD1. The germline V gene has CDR1 SGDLS and CDR2 YYNGEE. The CDR3 extends over 15 amino acids. J lost 5 bases, V lost 4 bases, and 10 bases had no gene match.